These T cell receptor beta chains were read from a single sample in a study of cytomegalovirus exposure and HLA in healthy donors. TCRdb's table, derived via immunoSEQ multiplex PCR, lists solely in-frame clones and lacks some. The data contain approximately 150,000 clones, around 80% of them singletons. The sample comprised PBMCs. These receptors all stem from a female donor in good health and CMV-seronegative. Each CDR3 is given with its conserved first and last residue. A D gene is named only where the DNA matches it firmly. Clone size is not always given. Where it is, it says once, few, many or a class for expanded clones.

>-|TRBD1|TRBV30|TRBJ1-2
CAWSPNRGAYPNYGYTF
TGTGCCTGGAGTCCCAACAGGGGGGCCTATCCTAACTATGGCTACACCTTC
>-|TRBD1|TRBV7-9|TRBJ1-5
CASSSSTGPGYQPQHF
TGTGCCAGCAGTAGTTCGACAGGGCCCGGTTATCAGCCCCAGCATTTT
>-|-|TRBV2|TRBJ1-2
CASRPGATGAHLCGYTF
TGTGCCAGCAGGCCGGGAGCTACAGGCGCTCACCTTTGTGGCTACACCTTC
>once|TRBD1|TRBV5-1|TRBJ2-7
CASSQGTVLYEQYF
TGCGCCAGCAGCCAGGGGACAGTACTCTACGAGCAGTACTTC
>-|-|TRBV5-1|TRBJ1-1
CASRPYRDDKAFF
TGCGCCAGCCGCCCTTACAGGGATGATAAAGCTTTCTTT
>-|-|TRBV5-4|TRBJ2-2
CASSLTPLGASANTGELFF
TGTGCCAGCAGCTTGACGCCCCTCGGAGCGTCTGCGAACACCGGGGAGCTGTTTTTT
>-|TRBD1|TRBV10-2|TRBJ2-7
CASSDPGTGTYEQYF
TGCGCCAGCAGTGACCCCGGGACAGGGACCTACGAGCAGTACTTC
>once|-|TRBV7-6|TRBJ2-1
CASSLAPSYNEQFF
TGTGCCAGCAGCTTAGCCCCTTCCTACAATGAGCAGTTCTTC
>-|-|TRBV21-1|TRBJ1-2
CASTLQGPFYGYTF
TGTGCCAGCACCTTACAGGGACCATTCTATGGCTACACCTTC
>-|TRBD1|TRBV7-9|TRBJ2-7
CASSWGTGISYEQYF
TGTGCCAGCAGCTGGGGGACAGGCATCTCCTACGAGCAGTACTTC
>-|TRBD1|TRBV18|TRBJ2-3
CASSPTGGLTDTQYF
TGTGCCAGCTCACCAACAGGGGGCTTGACAGATACGCAGTATTTT
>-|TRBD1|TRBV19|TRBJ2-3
CASSDDRGSQYF
TGTGCCAGTAGTGACGACAGGGGATCGCAGTATTTT
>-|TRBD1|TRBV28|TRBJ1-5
CASSPEGQGAPNQPQHF
TGTGCCAGCAGTCCCGAAGGACAGGGAGCCCCAAATCAGCCCCAGCATTTT
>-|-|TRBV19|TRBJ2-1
CASSIGGYDEQFF
TGTGCCAGTAGTATCGGCGGGTACGATGAGCAGTTCTTC
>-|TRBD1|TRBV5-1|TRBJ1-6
CASSLGQGNNSPLHF
TGCGCCAGCAGCTTGGGACAGGGAAATAATTCACCCCTCCACTTT
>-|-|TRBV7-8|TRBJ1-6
CASTRGERSPLHF
TGTGCCAGCACTCGGGGGGAGAGGTCACCCCTCCACTTT
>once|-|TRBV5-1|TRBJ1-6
CASSPIQGPKSPLHF
TGCGCCAGCAGCCCTATCCAGGGGCCCAAGTCACCCCTCCACTTT
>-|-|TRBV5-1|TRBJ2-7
CASSLGSGFEQYF
TGCGCCAGCAGCTTGGGGTCCGGGTTCGAGCAGTACTTC
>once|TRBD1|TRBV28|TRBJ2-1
CASSRTGSNNEQFF
TGTGCCAGCAGTCGGACAGGCTCAAACAATGAGCAGTTCTTC
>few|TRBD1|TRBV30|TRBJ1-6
CAWTPKGAKYNSPLHF
TGTGCCTGGACCCCAAAGGGGGCAAAGTATAATTCACCCCTCCACTTT
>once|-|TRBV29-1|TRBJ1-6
CSVEGGPDNSPLHF
TGCAGCGTTGAAGGGGGGCCTGATAATTCACCCCTCCACTTT
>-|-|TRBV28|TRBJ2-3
CASSYRAGTDTQYF
TGTGCCAGCAGTTACAGGGCTGGCACAGATACGCAGTATTTT
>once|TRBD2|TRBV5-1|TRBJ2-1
CASRSAGGYNEQFF
TGCGCCAGCAGATCCGCGGGAGGTTACAATGAGCAGTTCTTC
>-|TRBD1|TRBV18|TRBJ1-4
CASSQGATTNEKLFF
TGTGCCAGCTCACAGGGGGCGACAACTAATGAAAAACTGTTTTTT
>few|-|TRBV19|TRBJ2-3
CASSIAWFENTQYF
TGTGCCAGTAGTATAGCTTGGTTTGAGAATACGCAGTATTTT
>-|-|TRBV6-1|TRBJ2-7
CASSTRGQSYEQYF
TGTGCCAGCAGTACACGGGGACAATCCTACGAGCAGTACTTC
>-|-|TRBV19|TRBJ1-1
CASSISLVQMNTEAFF
TGTGCCAGTAGTATCTCATTAGTACAGATGAACACTGAAGCTTTCTTT
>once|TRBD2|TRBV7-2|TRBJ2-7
CASSLGTSLYEQYF
TGTGCCAGCAGCTTAGGGACTAGTCTGTACGAGCAGTACTTC
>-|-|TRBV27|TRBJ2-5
CASKRPAWTAPKETQYF
TGTGCCTCGAAACGACCGGCATGGACAGCTCCCAAAGAGACCCAGTACTTC
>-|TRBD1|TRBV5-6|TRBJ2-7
CASSLGKGQMWEQYF
TGTGCCAGCAGCTTGGGAAAGGGACAGATGTGGGAGCAGTACTTC
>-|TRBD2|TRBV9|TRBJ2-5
CASSVSGTGAETQYF
TGTGCCAGCAGCGTAAGCGGGACGGGAGCGGAGACCCAGTACTTC
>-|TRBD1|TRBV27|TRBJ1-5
CASSGGGLNQPQHF
TGTGCCAGCAGTGGAGGGGGCTTGAATCAGCCCCAGCATTTT
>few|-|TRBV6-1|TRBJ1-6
CASSATDFNSPLHF
TGTGCCAGCAGTGCGACAGATTTTAATTCACCCCTCCACTTT
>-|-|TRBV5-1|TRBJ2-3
CASSRTADTQYF
TGCGCCAGCAGCCGGACTGCAGATACGCAGTATTTT
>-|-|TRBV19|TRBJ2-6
CASRTQVSGANVLTF
TGTGCCAGTCGTACACAGGTCTCTGGGGCCAACGTCCTGACTTTC
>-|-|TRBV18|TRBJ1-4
CASSLSATNEKLFF
TGTGCCAGCTCACTTAGTGCAACTAATGAAAAACTGTTTTTT
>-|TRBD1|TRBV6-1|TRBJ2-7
CASRLGPGQGSEQYF
TGTGCCAGCAGGCTAGGACCGGGACAGGGAAGCGAGCAGTACTTC
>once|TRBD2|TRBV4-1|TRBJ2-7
CASSLYEGGDYEQYF
TGCGCCAGCAGCCTATATGAGGGAGGGGACTACGAGCAGTACTTC
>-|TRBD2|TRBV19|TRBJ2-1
CASRRGPRWFVDKNGTRDEQFF
TGTGCCAGTAGAAGGGGACCTAGGTGGTTCGTCGATAAAAACGGGACTAGGGATGAGCAGTTCTTC
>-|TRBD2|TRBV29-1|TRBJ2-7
CSTVTGTTHGEQYF
TGCAGCACAGTAACCGGGACTACCCATGGGGAGCAGTACTTC
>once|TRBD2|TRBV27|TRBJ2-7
CATGNQREKYF
TGTGCCACCGGGAACCAGCGGGAGAAGTACTTC
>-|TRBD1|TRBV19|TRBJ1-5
CASSIRTGGDQPQHF
TGTGCCAGTAGTATTAGGACAGGGGGCGATCAGCCCCAGCATTTT
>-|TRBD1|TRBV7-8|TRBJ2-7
CASSLYTGAAYEQYF
TGTGCCAGCAGCTTATATACAGGGGCCGCCTACGAGCAGTACTTC
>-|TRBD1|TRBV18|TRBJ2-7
CASSPGDRFEQYF
TGTGCCAGCTCACCGGGGGACAGGTTCGAGCAGTACTTC
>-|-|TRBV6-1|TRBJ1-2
CASSRVINYGYTF
TGTGCCAGCAGTCGAGTCATAAACTATGGCTACACCTTC
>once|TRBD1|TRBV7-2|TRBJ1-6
CASSPDRVYNSPLHF
TGTGCCAGCAGCCCCGACAGGGTCTATAATTCACCCCTCCACTTT
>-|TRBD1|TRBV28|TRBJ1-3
CASSWGTGDTGNTIYF
TGTGCCAGCAGTTGGGGGACAGGGGACACTGGAAACACCATATATTTT
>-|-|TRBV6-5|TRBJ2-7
CASSRTSSHEQYF
TGTGCCAGCAGCCGCACTAGTTCCCACGAGCAGTACTTC
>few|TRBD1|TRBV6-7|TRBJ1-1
CASRYGTGRSGNTEAFF
TGTGCCAGCAGATATGGGACAGGGAGGAGCGGGAACACTGAAGCTTTCTTT
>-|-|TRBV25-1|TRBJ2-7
CASSEWVGSSYEQYF
TGTGCCAGCAGTGAATGGGTCGGGAGCTCCTACGAGCAGTACTTC
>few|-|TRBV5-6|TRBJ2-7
CASSLEATYEQYF
TGTGCCAGCAGCTTGGAAGCGACCTACGAGCAGTACTTC
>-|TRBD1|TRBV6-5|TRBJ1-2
CASSYSGTGNGYTF
TGTGCCAGCAGTTACTCAGGGACAGGGAATGGCTACACCTTC